These 19 T cell receptor beta chains share one sample of origin, sequenced in a study of beta chain features in type 1 diabetes. Findings and caveats of the study: Moderately but significantly shorter TCRB CDR3s were found in Type 1 diabetes patients in all four CD4+ subsets.

The sequenced template was cDNA made from the entire isolated RNA. Sequenced by immunoSEQ multiplex PCR; TCRdb stores in-frame clones only, minus some. The sample contains a few hundred thousand clones, around 10% of which appear only once. Their specific antigens are unknown. The sequenced sample was central memory CD4+ T cells from blood. These TCRs come from a man between 25 and 39 years old with type 1 diabetes.

J is TRBJ2-7 and V is TRBV27; 11 bases match TRBD2. The length of the CDR3 is 17 residues. The V and J ends lost 4 bases and 1 base, in that order; junction bases with no gene match: 9. Germline V gene lookup returns CDR1 MNHEY and CDR2 SMNVEV (reference sequence). The CDR3 region has the DNA TGTGCCAGCAGTTACCTCTCGACTAGCGGGACGTCCTACGAGCAGTACTTC. Translating gives CASSYLSTSGTSYEQYF.

This chain joins TRBV10-1 and TRBJ2-1; the match to TRBD2 covers 13 bases. Per the germline V gene, CDR1 is WNHNN and CDR2 is SYGVQD (reference sequence). Unmatched junction bases numbered 5, after V lost 6 bases and J lost 6 bases. This CDR3 is built from 15 residues. The CDR3 sequence is CASRTGTSGANEQFF. CDR3 DNA sequence: TGCGCCAGCAGAACCGGGACTAGCGGGGCCAATGAGCAGTTCTTC.

The chain joins TRBV14 to TRBJ1-2, with no clear D. V was pared by 0 bases and J by 3 bases, with 17 bases between. This CDR3 has 17 residues. Germline loops: CDR1 SGHDN, CDR2 FVKESK. CDR3 DNA sequence: TGTGCCAGCAGCCAAGATCAGCCGGTCCGTAGGGACTATGGCTACACCTTC. This codes for CASSQDQPVRRDYGYTF.

This clone has just a few counts. Within the sample, other DNA sequences also encode this same CDR3. The chain couples TRBV7-9 to TRBJ2-1; TRBD2 might be the D (6 bases). Looked up from germline, CDR1 is SEHNR and CDR2 is FQNEAQ (reference sequence). The V end was cut by 1 base, the J end by 0 bases, with 16 bases between. The CDR3 runs 18 residues. The CDR3 here is CASSLDQGGSSSYNEQFF. The DNA for the CDR3 is TGTGCCAGCAGCTTAGATCAGGGAGGCTCGAGCTCCTACAATGAGCAGTTCTTC.

This clone was found a few times. This chain connects TRBV18 to TRBJ2-1; no clear D gene. The CDR3 totals 12 residues. The V gene lost 4 bases and the J gene lost 5 bases, with 6 bases spanning the gap. Germline V gene sequence: CDR1 KGHSH, CDR2 LQKENI. The CDR3 reads CASSHYNNEQFF. In DNA, the CDR3 is TGTGCCAGCTCACATTATAACAATGAGCAGTTCTTC.

CDR3 DNA: TGTGCCAGCAGCTTGTTTGCAGATACGCAGTATTTT. It encodes CASSLFADTQYF. V and J are TRBV7-2 and TRBJ2-3; D not certain. Per the germline V gene, CDR1 is SGHTA and CDR2 is FQGNSA. This CDR3 is built from 12 residues. Trimming took 3 bases from V and 4 from J, leaving 5 bases between them. Drawing the rest from reference TRBV7-2 and TRBJ2-3, the complete variable domain is GAGVSQSPSNKVTEKGKDVELRCDPISGHTALYWYRQSLGQGLEFLIYFQGNSAPDKSGLPSDRFSAERTGGSVSTLTIQRTQQEDSAVYLCASSLFADTQYFGPGTRLTVL.

The sample holds a few counts of this clone. The chain links TRBV7-3 to TRBJ2-1; 7 nucleotides match TRBD2. Germline CDR1 is SGHTA and CDR2 is FQGTGA. V shed 5 bases and J 0 bases; nucleotides not matched to a gene: 7. There are 16 residues in the CDR3. The CDR3 reads CASSVSGDGSYNEQFF. The DNA of the CDR3 is TGTGCCAGCAGCGTAAGCGGGGACGGCTCCTACAATGAGCAGTTCTTC.

This clone was seen more than once but under ten times. The DNA for the CDR3 is TGTGCCAGTAGTAAAACCTCCGCTAGGCGGGAGGGCTGGAAAGAGACCCAGTACTTC. This encodes CASSKTSARREGWKETQYF. This chain links TRBV19 with TRBJ2-5, with TRBD2 matching over 9 bases. The CDR3 has 19 amino acids. Germline V gene data show CDR1 as LNHDA and CDR2 as SQIVND (reference sequence). After removal of 4 bases from V and 3 bases from J, the junction contained 18 bases not matched to a gene.

This clone was recorded a few times. V is TRBV5-4 and J is TRBJ1-2, with D possibly matching TRBD1 (5 bases). The V and J ends lost 3 bases and 3 bases respectively, with 15 bases between them. The CDR3 has 15 residues. Germline CDR1 and CDR2: SGHNT and YYREEE (reference sequence). The CDR3 nucleotides are TGTGCCAGCAGCTGGTCGGGGGAACCGGACTATGGCTACACCTTC. Protein sequence: CASSWSGEPDYGYTF.

The CDR3 loop reads CASSLVGIESSYNEQFF. The CDR3 coding sequence is TGCGCCAGCAGCTTGGTGGGCATCGAAAGCTCCTACAATGAGCAGTTCTTC. The V gene is TRBV5-1, the J gene TRBJ2-1, with D hard to call. This CDR3 has 17 amino acids. Germline V CDR1 and CDR2: SGHRS, YFSETQ. Trimming took 0 bases from V and 0 from J, leaving 13 bases between them.

J is TRBJ2-4 and V is TRBV2; 9 bases line up with TRBD2. The junction had 3 bases not matched to a gene; V was cut back by 9 bases and J by 0 bases. This CDR3 comprises 14 residues. From germline, CDR1 is SNHLY and CDR2 FYNNEI. CDR3 protein: CASLAGLAKNIQYF. CDR3 DNA sequence: TGTGCCAGTCTAGCGGGGCTAGCCAAAAACATTCAGTACTTC.

The chain recombines TRBV18 with TRBJ1-6; 11 nucleotides agree with TRBD1. The germline V gene has CDR1 KGHSH and CDR2 LQKENI. V dropped 4 bases and J dropped 10; count of bases not matched to a gene: 6. CDR3 length: 15 residues. The CDR3 reads CASSLEGQGASPLHF. The CDR3 coding sequence is TGTGCCAGCTCACTGGAAGGACAGGGGGCCTCACCCCTCCACTTT.

The chain links TRBV28 to TRBJ1-2; 8 nucleotides agree with TRBD1. V dropped 3 bases and J dropped 6; count of bases not matched to a gene: 3. Germline V CDR1 and CDR2: MDHEN, SYDVKM. The CDR3 contains 13 residues. The CDR3, as DNA: TGTGCCAGCAGTTTTACGGGACAGGATGGCTACACCTTC. It yields the protein CASSFTGQDGYTF.

The CDR3 coding sequence is TGTGCCAGCAGCTTACCTACAGGGGCGGGAGATACGCAGTATTTT. This encodes CASSLPTGAGDTQYF. V gene TRBV11-2 combines with J gene TRBJ2-3; 7 bases align to TRBD1. This CDR3 region has 15 residues. V lost 2 bases to trimming and J lost 5 bases; unmatched junction nucleotides: 7. The germline gives CDR1 SGHAT, CDR2 FQNNGV.

The chain couples TRBV27 to TRBJ1-2, with 7 bases fitting TRBD1. Germline loops: CDR1 MNHEY, CDR2 SMNVEV (reference sequence). This CDR3 spans 14 amino acids. V lost 2 bases to trimming and J lost 9 bases; unmatched junction nucleotides: 9. CDR3 sequence: CASSLKGTVSSYTF. In nucleotides, the CDR3 is TGTGCCAGCAGTTTAAAAGGGACAGTCAGTAGCTACACCTTC.

The chain carries TRBV21-1 and TRBJ2-7; TRBD1 is taken as the D call from the table, unchecked against the DNA. TRBV21-1 has pseudogene status. The CDR3 extends over 19 amino acids. The CDR3 sequence is CASNARGPGHGITPYEQYF. CDR3 DNA: TGTGCCAGCAACGCGAGGGGGCCAGGGCATGGTATAACCCCCTACGAGCAGTACTTC.

V and J are TRBV9 and TRBJ2-5; D uncertain. Trimming took off 0 bases at V and 0 bases at J, with 9 bases between the two ends. CDR3 size: 15 residues. From germline, CDR1 is SGDLS and CDR2 YYNGEE. CDR3 sequence: CASSVGMGNQETQYF. The CDR3, as DNA: TGTGCCAGCAGCGTAGGGATGGGGAACCAAGAGACCCAGTACTTC.

The rearrangement links TRBV19 to TRBJ2-1; D may be TRBD2 (5 bases). CDR1 and CDR2 (germline): LNHDA, SQIVND (reference sequence). The CDR3 length is 14 residues. The germline V and J ends were trimmed by 4 bases and 4 bases, with 11 bases remaining between them. The CDR3 region is CASSTKSGYNEQFF. The CDR3 DNA reads as TGTGCCAGTAGTACCAAAAGCGGATACAATGAGCAGTTCTTC.

The V call is TRBV5-1, the J call TRBJ1-4; 7 positions agree with TRBD1. The V segment lost 4 bases and the J segment 0 bases; nucleotides outside the gene matches: 6. Germline V gene sequence: CDR1 SGHRS, CDR2 YFSETQ. The CDR3 spans 16 residues. CDR3 region: CASSTDQGATNEKLFF. The CDR3 bases are TGCGCCAGCAGCACCGACCAGGGGGCAACTAATGAAAAACTGTTTTTT.